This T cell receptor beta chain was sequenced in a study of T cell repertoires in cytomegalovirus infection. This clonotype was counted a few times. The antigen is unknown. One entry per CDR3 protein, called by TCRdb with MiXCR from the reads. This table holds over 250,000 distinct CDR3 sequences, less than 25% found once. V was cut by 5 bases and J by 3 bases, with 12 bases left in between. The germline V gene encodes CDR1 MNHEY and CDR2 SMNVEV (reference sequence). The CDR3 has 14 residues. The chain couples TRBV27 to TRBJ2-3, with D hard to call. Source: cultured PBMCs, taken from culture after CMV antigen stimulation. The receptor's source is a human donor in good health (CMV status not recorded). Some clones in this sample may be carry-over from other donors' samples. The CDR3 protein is CASSPVTLTDTQYF. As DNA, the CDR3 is TGTGCCAGCAGTCCGGTGACCCTAACAGATACGCAGTATTTT.